This TCR beta chain was sequenced in a study of cytomegalovirus exposure and HLA in healthy donors (dated by TCRdb to the late 2010s). For the wider study: A later analysis indicated that the 95 to 150 validation repertoires were generated on the platform also employed for the approximately 670 repertoires of the first cohort. A separate validation cohort of 90 to 150 different subjects was used in addition to the approximately 700-subject first cohort. To predict cytomegalovirus infection status, the study combined high-throughput TCR immunosequencing, statistical association of individual TCRs with disease status, and machine learning. The study aimed to test whether signatures of past pathogen exposure could be identified by cataloging public T cell receptors.

For this clone: What antigen it recognizes has not been identified. No quality values exist for individual bases; no much larger clone is one base distant.

What the study reported, not specific to this receptor: The study gave a list of under 200 TCR beta chains associated with cytomegalovirus. Of the cluster scores, around 95% were above 0 in a later analysis, which found that TCRs clustered in the first cohort also tended to co-occur in the approximately 130 validation repertoires. All 130 or so repertoires were used to score co-occurrence in the validation cohort in a later analysis, because that analysis had no HLA typing for the cohort. Most TCR sequences were seen in very few donors, while some public TCRs were found in many individuals. According to the authors, the approach could potentially be generalized to other disease states and immunological phenotypes. Three of the identified cytomegalovirus-associated TCR beta chains were confirmed in vitro to be specific for cytomegalovirus antigens. In both the original and validation cohorts, the classifier was reported to diagnose cytomegalovirus status with high specificity and sensitivity.

The donors belonged to the validation cohort of around 110 subjects, which was separate from the 666-subject first cohort. Libraries were constructed by the immunoSEQ multiplex PCR assay. In the authors' own workflow: To diagnose cytomegalovirus status from the catalog of TCR beta chain sequences, a statistical classification framework was built. This immuneACCESS table, as held by TCRdb, lists in-frame sequences with V and J called but not all clones. Of the missing ones, under half trace to an unresolved V gene in checked studies; the others have no known cause. V and J calls and clone size come straight from that table; D and trimming were deduced from the DNA. The sample table holds 250,000 to 400,000 clones, of which approximately 91% were seen once. Roughly 0.88% of the sample goes to the ten largest clones. The germline V gene sets CDR1 to LGHNA and CDR2 to YSLEER. The junction shows trimming of 0 bases on V and 9 bases on J, plus 15 bases between the germline ends. The cysteine opens and the phenylalanine closes a CDR3 of 15 amino acids. Kept here is only the CDR3 DNA, which spans 45 bases and is read in frame from base 1.

The chain employs TRBV4-3 and TRBJ2-1; TRBD1 might be the D gene, on 5 matching bases. The TCR was taken from a man in his thirties or forties in good health and CMV-seronegative. The source material was PBMCs. The nucleotides read TGCGCCAGCAGCCAAGAGGGGCAGGGTAACGGTGAGCAGTTCTTC. The resulting protein is CASSQEGQGNGEQFF.